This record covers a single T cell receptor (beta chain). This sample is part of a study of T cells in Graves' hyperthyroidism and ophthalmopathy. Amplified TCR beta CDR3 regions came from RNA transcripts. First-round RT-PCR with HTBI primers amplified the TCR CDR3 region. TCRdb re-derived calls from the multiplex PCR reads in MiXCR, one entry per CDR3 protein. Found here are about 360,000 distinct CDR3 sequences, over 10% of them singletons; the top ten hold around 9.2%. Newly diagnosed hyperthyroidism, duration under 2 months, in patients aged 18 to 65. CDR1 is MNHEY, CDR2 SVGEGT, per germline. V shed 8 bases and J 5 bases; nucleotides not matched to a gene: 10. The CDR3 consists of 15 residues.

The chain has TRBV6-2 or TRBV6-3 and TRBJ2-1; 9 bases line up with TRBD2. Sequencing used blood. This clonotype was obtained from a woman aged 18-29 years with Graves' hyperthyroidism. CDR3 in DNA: TGTGCCAGCGAAGCACTAGCGGGCACCAACAATGAGCAGTTCTTC. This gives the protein CASEALAGTNNEQFF.